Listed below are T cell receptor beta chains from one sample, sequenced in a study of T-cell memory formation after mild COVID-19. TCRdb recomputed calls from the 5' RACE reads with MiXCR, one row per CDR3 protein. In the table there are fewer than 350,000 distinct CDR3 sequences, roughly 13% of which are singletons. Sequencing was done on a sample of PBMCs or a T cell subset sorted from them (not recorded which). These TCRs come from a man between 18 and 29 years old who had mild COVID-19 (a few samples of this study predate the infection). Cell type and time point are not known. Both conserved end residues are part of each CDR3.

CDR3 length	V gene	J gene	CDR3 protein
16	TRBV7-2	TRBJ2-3	CASSTLAGEVTDTQYF
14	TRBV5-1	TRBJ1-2	CASSLDGTPWGYTF
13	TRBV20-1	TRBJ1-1	CSARTLKNTEAFF
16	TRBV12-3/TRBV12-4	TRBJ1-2	CASRSGRDGGWGGYTF
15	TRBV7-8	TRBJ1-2	CASSLAEGTIYGYTF
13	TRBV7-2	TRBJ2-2	CAAGHLATGELFF
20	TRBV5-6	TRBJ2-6	CASSATGTAMLGTGANVLTF
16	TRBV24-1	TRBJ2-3	CATSDRDRGVTDTQYF
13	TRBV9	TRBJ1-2	CASSVEEYYGYTF
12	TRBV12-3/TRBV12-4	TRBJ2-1	CASSLWSGEQFF
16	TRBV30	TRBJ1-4	CAWYTGKGLGDEKLFF
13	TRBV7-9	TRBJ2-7	CASTSSAGYEQYF
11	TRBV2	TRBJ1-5	CASGANQPQHF
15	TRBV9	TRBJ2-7	CASSALSVPGNEQYF
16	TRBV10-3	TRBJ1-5	CAISGTGVGPNQPQHF
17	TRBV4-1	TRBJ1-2	CASSRATSFRQDYGYTF
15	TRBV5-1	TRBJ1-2	CASSPEGQGGYGYTF
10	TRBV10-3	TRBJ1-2	CASRGDGYTF
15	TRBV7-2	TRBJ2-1	CASRPALSGINEQFF
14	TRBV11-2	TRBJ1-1	CASSFTQGSYEAFF
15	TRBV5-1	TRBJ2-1	CASSLQGSSYNEQFF
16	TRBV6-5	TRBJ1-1	CASSYGTGGVQTEAFF
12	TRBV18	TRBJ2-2	CASSRPTGELFF
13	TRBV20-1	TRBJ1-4	CSAILHTGEKLFF
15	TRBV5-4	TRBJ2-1	CASSLGAVRDNEQFF
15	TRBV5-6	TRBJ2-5	CASSHGLAVIETQYF
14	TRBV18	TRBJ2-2	CASSLGQTAGELFF
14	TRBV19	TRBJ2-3	CASTMGGNTDTQYF
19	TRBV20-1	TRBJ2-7	CSAPGGSGGRLAGGYEQYF
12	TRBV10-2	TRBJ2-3	CASSVRADTQYF
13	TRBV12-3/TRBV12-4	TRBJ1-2	CASSLSGTETYTF
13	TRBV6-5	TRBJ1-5	CASSYRVEQPQHF
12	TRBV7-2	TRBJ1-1	CASSFAGREAFF
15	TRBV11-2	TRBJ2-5	CASSFFSGLQETQYF
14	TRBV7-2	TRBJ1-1	CASSRNTGSTEAFF
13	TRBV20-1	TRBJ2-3	CSAPGLGTDTQYF
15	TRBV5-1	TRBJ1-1	CASSRAPQGLKEAFF
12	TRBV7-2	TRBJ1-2	CASSLRRGGYTF
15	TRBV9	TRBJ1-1	CASSARGGHNTEAFF
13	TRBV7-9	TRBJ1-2	CASSPSGTYGYTF
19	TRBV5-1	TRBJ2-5	CASSRVPGQLMGPQETQYF
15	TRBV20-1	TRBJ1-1	CSANTVRGPWTEAFF
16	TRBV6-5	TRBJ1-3	CASSARTAIAGNTIYF
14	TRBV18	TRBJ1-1	CASCAGHPNTEAFF
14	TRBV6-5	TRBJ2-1	CASSYLSWGDEQFF
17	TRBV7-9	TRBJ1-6	CASSYLDAGSYNSPLHF
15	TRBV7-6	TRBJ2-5	CASSGPGTEKETQYF
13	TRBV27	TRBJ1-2	CASKSGSNYGYTF
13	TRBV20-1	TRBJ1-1	CSARVLTGNEAFF
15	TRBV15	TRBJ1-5	CATSRVGGAGQPQHF
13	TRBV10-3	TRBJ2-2	CAISPRLSGELFF